Presented here are 20 T cell receptor beta chains from one specimen sequenced in a study of beta chain features in type 1 diabetes. Study findings and constraints: Moderate but significant shortening of TCRB CDR3s was recorded in all four CD4+ subsets from Type 1 diabetes patients.

Antigens for these TCRs are unknown. Expressed TCRB transcripts were sequenced because the isolated RNA had all been reverse transcribed beforehand. The protocol was immunoSEQ multiplex PCR, while the TCRdb copy is restricted to in-frame clones and leaves out a portion. The table includes roughly 300,000 clones, 9.3% detected once. Sequencing was performed on central memory CD4+ T cells from blood. The receptors here all came from a man in his thirties or forties with type 1 diabetes.

This chain joins TRBV6-5 and TRBJ1-5; D call uncertain. The CDR3 totals 15 residues. CDR1 is MNHEY, CDR2 SVGAGI, per germline. V lost 4 bases, J lost 2 bases, and 12 bases lay in between. This CDR3 is CASSSNWWGNQPQHF. The CDR3 DNA is TGTGCCAGCAGTTCCAACTGGTGGGGCAATCAGCCCCAGCATTTT.

The chain has TRBV18 and TRBJ1-1; TRBD1 matches at 8 bases. J was trimmed by 4 bases and V by 6 bases; bases with no gene match: 4. This CDR3 has 13 residues. Germline-derived CDR1 and CDR2 are KGHSH and LQKENI. This CDR3 is CASSIGQGTEAFF. The CDR3 DNA is TGTGCCAGCTCCATCGGACAGGGCACTGAAGCTTTCTTT.

This clone was observed many times. V is TRBV10-3 and J is TRBJ1-5; D gene unclear. The CDR3 loop spans 12 amino acids. Per the germline V gene, CDR1 is ENHRY and CDR2 is SYGVKD. V gave up 6 bases and J gave up 11 bases, with 14 bases separating them. In nucleotides, the CDR3 is TGTGCCATCAGCGCCCCTATGGGGACCCAGCATTTT. Translation: CAISAPMGTQHF.

This clone was seen only a few times. The V gene is TRBV29-1, the J gene TRBJ2-5; D may be TRBD2 (5 bases). Germline values: CDR1 SQVTM, CDR2 ANQGSEA. CDR3 length: 12 residues. Between the trimmed V and J ends, which lost 7 bases and 4 bases, there was a span of 13 bases. The CDR3 protein is CSGVLGRETQYF. Here the CDR3 DNA reads TGCAGCGGAGTACTAGGTCGAGAGACCCAGTACTTC.

The chain recombines TRBV5-6 with TRBJ2-7, with a tentative D call TRBD1 (6 bases). V shed 4 bases and J shed 4 bases, with 12 bases lying between them. Germline CDR1 is SGHDT and CDR2 is YYEEEE. CDR3 length: 13 amino acids. CDR3 bases: TGTGCCAGCAGCCAGAGGGGGAGATACGAGCAGTACTTC. It translates to CASSQRGRYEQYF.

This sequence joins TRBV29-1 and TRBJ2-5; TRBD1 matches at 10 bases. The germline V gene encodes CDR1 SQVTM and CDR2 ANQGSEA. Losses at the gene ends were 2 bases for V and 5 bases for J; bases not matched to a gene: 11. The CDR3 extends over 16 amino acids. CDR3 protein: CSVEITGTGARETQYF. As DNA, the CDR3 is TGCAGCGTTGAAATAACCGGGACAGGGGCGCGGGAGACCCAGTACTTC.

This chain uses TRBV28 with TRBJ2-3; D gene unclear. The V and J ends lost 6 bases and 3 bases respectively, with 13 bases between them. The CDR3 totals 14 residues. Germline loops: CDR1 MDHEN, CDR2 SYDVKM. CDR3 bases: TGTGCCAGCAGCTATAATGGGATGACAGATACGCAGTATTTT. Its translation: CASSYNGMTDTQYF. Combining the CDR3 with reference TRBV28 and TRBJ2-3 gives the whole variable domain DVKVTQSSRYLVKRTGEKVFLECVQDMDHENMFWYRQDPGLGLRLIYFSYDVKMKEKGDIPEGYSVSREKKERFSLILESASTNQTSMYLCASSYNGMTDTQYFGPGTRLTVL.

The chain combines TRBV7-8 with TRBJ2-7; 7 nucleotides agree with TRBD1. In germline, CDR1 is SGHVS, CDR2 FQNEAQ. Trimming cost V 3 bases and J 4 bases; bases outside gene matches: 3. The CDR3 is 13 residues long. This CDR3 reads CASSFRQGYEQYF. DNA of the CDR3: TGTGCCAGCAGCTTTCGACAGGGTTACGAGCAGTACTTC.

This rearrangement joins TRBV28 to TRBJ1-2, with unresolved D. Germline CDR1 and CDR2: MDHEN and SYDVKM. CDR3 length: 14 residues. The germline V and J ends were trimmed by 4 bases and 4 bases, with 13 bases remaining between them. CDR3 sequence (DNA): TGTGCCAGCAGTTCTGGGCGGGTCCGCTATGGCTACACCTTC. Its protein is CASSSGRVRYGYTF.

This clone was seen a handful of times. The V call is TRBV7-8, the J call TRBJ2-5, with 13 bases fitting TRBD2. There are 16 residues in the CDR3. The ends lost 5 bases at V and 0 bases at J; junction bases unmatched: 3. Germline lookup yields CDR1 SGHVS and CDR2 FQNEAQ. CDR3 residues: CASSPGLAGDQETQYF. In DNA, the CDR3 is TGTGCCAGCAGCCCAGGACTAGCGGGGGACCAAGAGACCCAGTACTTC.

The CDR3 sequence: CASSQDRGGYQETQYF. The CDR3 nucleotides are TGTGCCAGCAGCCAGGACAGGGGGGGATACCAAGAGACCCAGTACTTC. The rearrangement joins TRBV5-8 to TRBJ2-5; 10 nucleotides align to TRBD1. Germline V gene sequence: CDR1 SGHTS, CDR2 YDEGEE. J lost 0 bases, V lost 4 bases, and 6 bases had no gene match. The CDR3 runs to 16 residues.

The J gene is TRBJ2-7, the V gene TRBV7-8; D remains unclear. Germline CDR1 and CDR2: SGHVS and FQNEAQ. V was trimmed by 1 base and J by 0 bases, leaving 7 bases between them. CDR3 length: 14 amino acids. This CDR3 reads CASSLGHSSYEQYF. CDR3 DNA sequence: TGTGCCAGCAGCTTAGGTCACAGCTCCTACGAGCAGTACTTC.

This clone was seen more than once but under ten times. V usage is TRBV7-9 and J usage is TRBJ1-1; 8 bases are shared with TRBD1. This CDR3 contains 13 residues. The ends lost 5 bases at V and 3 bases at J; junction bases unmatched: 2. Germline-derived CDR1 and CDR2 are SEHNR and FQNEAQ (reference sequence). The CDR3 DNA is TGTGCCAGCAGCGGACAGGGTCACACTGAAGCTTTCTTT. Amino acid sequence: CASSGQGHTEAFF. Complete variable domain (other parts from reference TRBV7-9 and TRBJ1-1): DTGVSQNPRHKITKRGQNVTFRCDPISEHNRLYWYRQTLGQGPEFLTYFQNEAQLEKSRLLSDRFSAERPKGSFSTLEIQRTEQGDSAMYLCASSGQGHTEAFFGQGTRLTVV.

This clone was recorded a few times. The chain couples TRBV29-1 to TRBJ1-1; 7 positions match TRBD1. This CDR3 is built from 13 residues. In germline, CDR1 is SQVTM, CDR2 ANQGSEA. Trimming at V came to 5 bases and at J to 1 base, leaving 4 bases not matched to a gene. The CDR3 DNA reads as TGCAGCGTTAACAACAGGGGGAACACTGAAGCTTTCTTT. Its protein product is CSVNNRGNTEAFF. The whole variable domain, filled in from reference TRBV29-1 and TRBJ1-1, reads SAVISQKPSRDICQRGTSLTIQCQVDSQVTMMFWYRQQPGQSLTLIATANQGSEATYESGFVIDKFPISRPNLTFSTLTVSNMSPEDSSIYLCSVNNRGNTEAFFGQGTRLTVV.

This clone was observed a handful of times. Written as DNA, the CDR3 is TGTGCCAGCAGTTACTGGGGAGGAACTTCACCCCTCCACTTT. Protein product: CASSYWGGTSPLHF. This chain links TRBV6-5 with TRBJ1-6; D gene ambiguous. The CDR3 spans 14 residues. Germline CDR1 MNHEY, CDR2 SVGAGI. Trimming stripped 1 base from V and 9 bases from J, with 10 bases between.

The chain employs TRBV5-1 and TRBJ2-3; 7 bases fit TRBD2. Germline trimming cut 4 bases from V and 0 bases from J; bases unmatched to any gene: 8. Germline CDR1 and CDR2: SGHRS and YFSETQ. The CDR3 loop spans 16 amino acids. The CDR3 bases are TGCGCCAGCAGCCCCGACAGCGGGGCTAGCACAGATACGCAGTATTTT. It is translated as CASSPDSGASTDTQYF.

CDR3 sequence reads: CSASSGYGYTF. CDR3 sequence (DNA): TGCAGTGCTAGCTCAGGCTATGGCTACACCTTC. V and J are TRBV20-1 and TRBJ1-2; no definite D call. V lost 3 bases to trimming and J lost 4 bases, with 6 bases between them. The germline gives CDR1 DFQATT, CDR2 SNEGSKA (reference sequence). The CDR3 covers 11 residues.

This clone was seen only a few times. The genes are TRBV7-9 and TRBJ2-2; D not certain. CDR1 and CDR2 (germline): SEHNR, FQNEAQ (reference sequence). Trimming cost V 6 bases and J 0 bases, with 5 bases left between them. This CDR3 is 13 amino acids long. The DNA for the CDR3 is TGTGCCAGCAGGGAACCGAACACCGGGGAGCTGTTTTTT. This codes for CASREPNTGELFF.

The chain is built from TRBV6-6 and TRBJ2-5; D is perhaps TRBD1 (5 bases). Germline CDR1 and CDR2: MNHNY and SVGAGI (reference sequence). V was shortened by 4 bases and J by 5 bases, with 8 bases between the two germline ends. The CDR3 has 12 residues. The CDR3 loop reads CASSSGRETQYF. Here the CDR3 DNA reads TGTGCCAGCAGTTCAGGGCGGGAGACCCAGTACTTC.

V is TRBV4-3 and J is TRBJ2-1; the D gene is possibly TRBD1 (6 bases). V was shortened by 3 bases and J by 5 bases, with 11 bases between the two germline ends. Germline loops: CDR1 LGHNA, CDR2 YSLEER. The length of the CDR3 is 14 residues. The CDR3 DNA reads TGCGCCAGCAGCCATGTAGGACAGCACAATGAGCAGTTCTTC. Its translation is CASSHVGQHNEQFF.